Following are 17 T cell receptor beta chains from one sample sequenced in a study of siplizumab effects on memory and regulatory T cells. Clones were sequenced by immunoSEQ multiplex PCR, and TCRdb holds only the in-frame ones, with some missing. The sample has nearly 85,000 clones; approximately 90% are singletons. The source material was Tregs sorted from blood. These receptor sequences come from a human donor in good health.

V gene TRBV7-9 combines with J gene TRBJ2-3, with TRBD2 matching over 7 bases. The CDR3 length is 15 residues. The V and J ends lost 0 bases and 1 base, in that order; junction bases with no gene match: 1. Germline V gene lookup returns CDR1 SEHNR and CDR2 FQNEAQ (reference sequence). CDR3 sequence reads: CASSLAAGGTDTQYF. For the CDR3, the DNA is TGTGCCAGCAGCTTAGCGGCGGGAGGCACAGATACGCAGTATTTT.

The chain employs TRBV7-2 and TRBJ2-7; D call uncertain. V was shortened by 3 bases and J by 3 bases, with 6 bases between the two germline ends. CDR1 and CDR2 (germline): SGHTA, FQGNSA. The CDR3 has 12 amino acids. In DNA form, the CDR3 reads TGTGCCAGCAGCTTGGCCAACTACGAGCAGTACTTC. This sequence encodes CASSLANYEQYF.

V is TRBV19 and J is TRBJ2-2; perhaps TRBD2 as D (6 bases). This CDR3 has 15 residues. V gave up 3 bases and J gave up 0 bases, with 8 bases separating them. Germline-derived CDR1 and CDR2 are LNHDA and SQIVND (reference sequence). CDR3 in DNA: TGTGCCAGTAGTATCCGGGAGTCGAACACCGGGGAGCTGTTTTTT. Translating gives CASSIRESNTGELFF.

This sequence joins TRBV30 and TRBJ1-2; D is perhaps TRBD1 (5 bases). This CDR3 has 15 residues. Per germline, CDR1 GTSNPN and CDR2 SVGIG (reference sequence). Trimming took 1 base from V and 2 from J, leaving 14 bases between them. CDR3 in DNA: TGTGCCTGGAGTGCCTCAATAGGGGTAAACTATGGCTACACCTTC. This codes for CAWSASIGVNYGYTF.

The chain combines TRBV27 with TRBJ2-1, with 10 bases identical to TRBD2. The CDR3 contains 16 residues. Germline V CDR1 and CDR2: MNHEY, SMNVEV (reference sequence). Unmatched junction bases numbered 11, after V lost 5 bases and J lost 7 bases. The chain's CDR3 is CASSPQAGGLWNEQFF. The CDR3, as DNA: TGTGCCAGCAGTCCCCAAGCGGGGGGGTTATGGAATGAGCAGTTCTTC.

Concerning this clone itself: One junction end disagrees with the germline gene, perhaps due to a read error. The V call is TRBV3-1 (or the pseudogene TRBV3-2), the J call TRBJ2-4, with D unresolved. Germline loops: CDR1 LGHDT, CDR2 YNNKEL (reference sequence). The CDR3 contains 9 residues. The DNA for the CDR3 is TGTGCCAGCAGCACAACCAGTGGCTTC. It is translated as CASSTTSGF.

This chain connects TRBV5-1 to TRBJ2-2; 13 nucleotides align to TRBD2. CDR1 SGHRS and CDR2 YFSETQ come from the germline V gene. CDR3 length: 19 residues. The junction had 7 bases not matched to a gene; V was cut back by 2 bases and J by 0 bases. In DNA, the CDR3 is TGCGCCAGCAGCTTTGGCTTACTAGCGGGGGGGCCGAACACCGGGGAGCTGTTTTTT. Translated: CASSFGLLAGGPNTGELFF.

The chain couples TRBV10-3 to TRBJ1-2, with a weak D call TRBD1 (5 bases). The germline V and J ends were trimmed by 11 bases and 5 bases, with 18 bases remaining between them. CDR1 and CDR2 from the germline V gene are ENHRY and SYGVKD. There are 13 residues in the CDR3. The DNA of the CDR3 is TGTGCCTCAAAACCGACGGACATTTATGGCTACACCTTC. Residues: CASKPTDIYGYTF.

This chain joins TRBV9 and TRBJ1-3, with D perhaps TRBD1 (5 bases). Between the trimmed V and J ends, which lost 8 bases and 0 bases, there was a span of 21 bases. The CDR3 consists of 17 residues. CDR1 is SGDLS and CDR2 is YYNGEE in the germline V gene. CDR3 coding DNA: TGTGCCAGTTCACCGGGGCAGGGAGAATTCTCTGGAAACACCATATATTTT. Encoded protein: CASSPGQGEFSGNTIYF.

The chain carries TRBV27 and TRBJ1-2; no clear D gene. Germline V gene sequence: CDR1 MNHEY, CDR2 SMNVEV (reference sequence). The V gene lost 5 bases and the J gene lost 3 bases, with 22 bases spanning the gap. This CDR3 contains 17 residues. CDR3 sequence (DNA): TGTGCCAGCAGTCGACTCCGGGCCGCGGAGGCGTACTATGGCTACACCTTC. This translates into CASSRLRAAEAYYGYTF.

The V call is TRBV2, the J call TRBJ2-5, with 7 bases matching TRBD2. Germline CDR1 SNHLY, CDR2 FYNNEI. V lost 7 bases, J lost 2 bases, and 4 bases stayed unmatched. This CDR3 has 13 residues. The CDR3 loop is CASKFGGQETQYF. Written as DNA, the CDR3 is TGTGCCAGCAAATTCGGGGGGCAAGAGACCCAGTACTTC.

Only one count was recorded for this clone. The chain uses TRBV25-1 and TRBJ1-2, with 10 nucleotides matching TRBD1. V lost 6 bases and J lost 6; bases outside the gene matches: 4. Per germline, CDR1 MGHDK and CDR2 SYGVNS. The CDR3 covers 13 residues. The CDR3 is CASRDRGVHGYTF. CDR3 nucleotides: TGTGCCAGCAGGGACAGGGGGGTTCATGGCTACACCTTC.

This chain connects TRBV10-2 to TRBJ2-7; D is unclear. Deletions cut 4 bases from V and 5 bases from J, with 6 bases between. Germline CDR1 and CDR2: WSHSY and SAAADI. This CDR3 is 11 amino acids long. CDR3 nucleotides: TGCGCCAGCAGTGTCCACAACGAGCAGTACTTC. It translates to CASSVHNEQYF.

The chain is built from TRBV19 and TRBJ1-2; no definite D call. This CDR3 comprises 16 residues. Trimming took 8 bases from V and 7 from J, leaving 26 bases between them. Germline V gene data show CDR1 as LNHDA and CDR2 as SQIVND (reference sequence). CDR3 amino acids: CASFAAQPGEGPGYTF. For the CDR3, the DNA is TGTGCCAGTTTCGCTGCCCAGCCTGGCGAGGGCCCTGGCTACACCTTC.

The gene calls are TRBV7-3 and TRBJ2-1, with 15 positions matching TRBD2. The CDR3 runs 16 residues. Germline V gene data show CDR1 as SGHTA and CDR2 as FQGTGA. V shed 2 bases and J 6 bases; nucleotides not matched to a gene: 2. The DNA of the CDR3 is TGTGCCAGCAGCTTAGGACTAGCGGGGGGGCTCAATGAGCAGTTCTTC. Translating gives CASSLGLAGGLNEQFF.

The table lists this clone with a count of one. V is TRBV18 and J is TRBJ1-2; D ambiguous. Trimming left V 5 bases short and J 6 bases short, with 10 bases between. Per germline, CDR1 KGHSH and CDR2 LQKENI. The CDR3 spans 12 residues. In nucleotides, the CDR3 is TGTGCCAGCTCAGCCTCCGGGGATGGCTACACCTTC. This gives the protein CASSASGDGYTF.

This clone was detected a few times. CDR3: CASSLGVARYTDTQYF. CDR3 nucleotides: TGCGCCAGCAGCTTGGGGGTAGCTCGTTATACAGATACGCAGTATTTT. V and J are TRBV5-1 and TRBJ2-3; the D is unclear. The germline V gene encodes CDR1 SGHRS and CDR2 YFSETQ. Between the trimmed V and J ends, which lost 0 bases and 3 bases, there was a span of 14 bases. CDR3 length: 16 residues.